The 9 T cell receptor beta chains below all came from one sample that was sequenced in a study of monozygotic twins with inflammatory bowel disease. TCRdb reanalyzed the 5' RACE reads, giving one entry per CDR3 protein sequence and no DNA. The table lists around 400,000 distinct CDR3 sequences. Sequences were obtained from blood. These receptors all come from a human donor with ulcerative colitis or Crohn's disease, or a healthy co-twin of an affected twin (not recorded which).

The genes are TRBV20-1 and TRBJ2-1. Germline CDR1 reads DFQATT; CDR2 reads SNEGSKA (reference sequence). This CDR3 region has 14 residues. The CDR3 region is CSASPSSSYNEQFF.

The chain joins TRBV24-1 to TRBJ2-7; checking the TCRdb D call of TRBD1 is not possible without DNA. The CDR3 totals 15 residues. Germline lookup yields CDR1 KGHDR and CDR2 SFDVKD. The CDR3 protein is CATSGPGGAGYEQYF.

V is TRBV5-5 and J is TRBJ1-3. Germline V gene data show CDR1 as SGHKS and CDR2 as YYEKEE (reference sequence). The CDR3 is made up of 18 amino acids. The chain's CDR3 is CASSPYVQPRSSGNTIYF.

This chain joins TRBV5-5 and TRBJ2-5; TCRdb's D gene call, TRBD2, goes unchecked for lack of DNA. CDR1 is SGHKS and CDR2 is YYEKEE in the germline V gene (reference sequence). There are 15 residues in the CDR3. The CDR3 protein is CASSLDSGAQETQYF.

The chain has TRBV20-1 and TRBJ1-5; without DNA, the TCRdb call of TRBD1 cannot be checked. CDR1 is DFQATT, CDR2 SNEGSKA, per germline (reference sequence). The CDR3 runs 18 residues. The CDR3 is CSALLGTGALNSNQPQHF.

The chain joins TRBV11-2 to TRBJ2-7; as DNA is missing, the TRBD2 call by TCRdb cannot be tested. The CDR3 sequence is 15 residues long. CDR1 is SGHAT, CDR2 FQNNGV, per germline. The CDR3 spells CASSPRGVAPYEQYF.

The chain is built from TRBV27 and TRBJ2-6; the TRBD1 assignment by TCRdb is unverifiable without DNA. Germline CDR1 is MNHEY and CDR2 is SMNVEV (reference sequence). This CDR3 has 16 amino acids. The CDR3: CASRGRSDSGANVLTF.

V is TRBV5-1 and J is TRBJ1-5; the D call of TRBD1 rests on TCRdb alone, since no DNA is present to check it. The CDR3 length is 15 residues. Germline V CDR1 and CDR2: SGHRS, YFSETQ. CDR3 sequence: CASSLGGFGNQPQHF.

V is TRBV20-1 and J is TRBJ2-7; TCRdb proposes TRBD2, but this gene call is untestable without DNA. This CDR3 region has 14 residues. Germline CDR1 is DFQATT and CDR2 is SNEGSKA (reference sequence). CDR3 region: CSARGLAGGYEQYF.